These 18 T cell receptor beta chains share one sample of origin, sequenced in a study of blood T cells in healthy people across ages. For the second PCR, which ran for roughly 7 to 11 cycles, a sample-barcoded 5' primer and a J-beta primer mix were used. Each CDR3 protein is one row after TCRdb ran MiXCR on the 5' RACE reads. The profile shows about 1 million distinct CDR3 sequences, around 45% of them singletons. The sequencing input was blood. Receptors originate from a woman aged 60 to 75 in good health.

The rearrangement uses TRBV29-1 and TRBJ2-5; the D gene could be TRBD1 or TRBD2 (5 bases each). Trimming cost V 1 base and J 1 base, with 16 bases left between them. This CDR3 has 16 amino acids. CDR1 and CDR2 (germline): SQVTM, ANQGSEA. The CDR3 region has the DNA TGCAGCGTTGAAGCGGGGCTGTATGGTCTCCAAGAGACCCAGTACTTC. Protein: CSVEAGLYGLQETQYF.

This chain links TRBV5-4 with TRBJ2-5; D is ambiguous. Germline CDR1 and CDR2: SGHNT and YYREEE (reference sequence). The length of the CDR3 is 12 residues. Between the trimmed V and J ends, which lost 6 bases and 5 bases, there was a span of 11 bases. The DNA of the CDR3 is TGTGCCAGCAACAAGCCGATGGAGACCCAGTACTTC. Amino acids: CASNKPMETQYF.

The V and J genes are TRBV6-4 and TRBJ1-2, with D maybe TRBD1 (6 bases). The ends were cut back, 2 bases at V and 3 bases at J, with 10 bases in the middle. Germline-derived CDR1 and CDR2 are MRHNA and SNTAGT. The CDR3 runs 14 residues. CDR3 sequence reads: CASSDPAGDYGYTF. DNA of the CDR3: TGTGCCAGCAGTGACCCCGCAGGGGACTATGGCTACACCTTC.

There are a few counts of this clonotype. This chain links TRBV12-3 or TRBV12-4 with TRBJ1-6, with TRBD1 matching 8 bases. V was pared by 4 bases and J by 9 bases, with 5 bases of the junction left unmatched. The CDR3 totals 14 residues. The CDR3 nucleotides read TGTGCCAGCAGTTCCGGGACAGGTTCTTCACCCCTCCACTTT. Translation gives CASSSGTGSSPLHF.

The CDR3 bases are TGCGCCAGCAGCCTCGACAGGTTCGCCTACGAGCAGTACTTC. Translated: CASSLDRFAYEQYF. The chain employs TRBV4-1 and TRBJ2-7, with a tentative D call TRBD1 (6 bases). Trimming stripped 4 bases from V and 2 bases from J, with 12 bases between. The CDR3 contains 14 residues. Germline CDR1 reads MGHRA; CDR2 reads YSYEKL.

On this clonotype itself: A much larger clone differs from this one at a single base, so this may be a read error. This sequence joins TRBV4-2 and TRBJ2-1; perhaps TRBD2 as D (6 bases). Matching the DNA end better, TRBJ2-7 makes the J call doubtful. Germline lookup yields CDR1 LGHNA and CDR2 YNFKEQ. The CDR3 contains 15 residues. The CDR3 spells CASSQGREPYNEQYF. Written as DNA, the CDR3 is TGTGCCAGCAGCCAAGGCCGGGAGCCCTACAATGAGCAGTACTTC.

Many counts were recorded for this clonotype. This chain joins TRBV20-1 and TRBJ2-1, with D unresolved. The germline CDR1 and CDR2 sequences are DFQATT and SNEGSKA (reference sequence). This CDR3 contains 16 residues. Trimming stripped 2 bases from V and 3 bases from J, with 17 bases between. CDR3 residues: CSARSPRQNNYNEQFF. DNA of the CDR3: TGCAGTGCTAGATCTCCCCGGCAGAACAACTACAATGAGCAGTTCTTC.

The table lists this clonotype with a count of one. The rearrangement links TRBV5-1 to TRBJ2-4, with D possibly matching TRBD2 (5 bases). Germline-derived CDR1 and CDR2 are SGHRS and YFSETQ. The ends were cut back, 2 bases at V and 0 bases at J, with 12 bases in the middle. This CDR3 has 16 residues. The CDR3, as DNA: TGCGCCAGCAGCTTAGATGTAGGAGGAGCCAAAAACATTCAGTACTTC. It specifies CASSLDVGGAKNIQYF. The full variable domain, rest sourced from reference TRBV5-1 and TRBJ2-4, is KAGVTQTPRYLIKTRGQQVTLSCSPISGHRSVSWYQQTPGQGLQFLFEYFSETQRNKGNFPGRFSGRQFSNSRSEMNVSTLELGDSALYLCASSLDVGGAKNIQYFGAGTRLSVL.

The V call is TRBV12-3 or TRBV12-4, the J call TRBJ2-7; 7 bases map to TRBD1. V lost 10 bases to trimming and J lost 7 bases; unmatched junction nucleotides: 10. The CDR3 contains 12 residues. Here the CDR3 DNA reads TGTGCCATGACAGGGCCCAGGGATGAGCAGTACTTC. This encodes CAMTGPRDEQYF.

The chain carries TRBV6-2 or TRBV6-3 and TRBJ2-7; 8 bases match TRBD2. Germline V gene data show CDR1 as MNHEY and CDR2 as SVGEGT. The CDR3 runs 19 residues. V lost 1 base, J lost 0 bases, and 14 bases stayed unmatched. The CDR3 coding sequence is TGTGCCAGCAGTTACTTCCTCCTAGCGGGCATCCAGAGCTCCTACGAGCAGTACTTC. It yields the protein CASSYFLLAGIQSSYEQYF.

In its sample, this clonotype was seen once. This sequence may be a read error, since a much larger clone differs from it by one base. The V gene is TRBV4-2, the J gene TRBJ1-2; the D is unclear. Germline values: CDR1 LGHNA, CDR2 YNFKEQ. With 4 bases removed from V and 6 bases from J, the gap between germline ends came to 12 bases. This CDR3 comprises 13 residues. The CDR3 nucleotides are TGTGCCAGCAGCCCGCTCCGGAACAATGGCTACACCTTC. Its protein product is CASSPLRNNGYTF.

V gene TRBV20-1 combines with J gene TRBJ2-3; 12 positions agree with TRBD2. Germline V gives CDR1 DFQATT, CDR2 SNEGSKA (reference sequence). V shed 0 bases, J shed 6 bases, and the junction held 13 bases outside the gene matches. CDR3 length equals 18 residues. This CDR3 reads CSARDLRVGLAGGDTQYF. The CDR3 DNA follows: TGCAGTGCTAGAGACCTCAGGGTGGGACTAGCGGGCGGGGATACGCAGTATTTT.

The gene calls are TRBV20-1 and TRBJ2-1; 9 bases fit TRBD2. Germline CDR1 DFQATT, CDR2 SNEGSKA (reference sequence). The CDR3 is 13 amino acids. V was clipped by 7 bases and J by 5 bases; unmatched bases: 6. In nucleotides, the CDR3 is TGCAGTGGCCAGAGCGGGAGGAACAATGAGCAGTTCTTC. It translates to CSGQSGRNNEQFF.

This clonotype was picked up a small number of times. This chain uses TRBV7-2 with TRBJ2-1; D not resolved. In germline, CDR1 is SGHTA, CDR2 FQGNSA. The CDR3 consists of 13 residues. V was shortened by 6 bases and J by 9 bases, with 15 bases between the two germline ends. In nucleotides, the CDR3 is TGTGCCAGCAGACCAGTATCGTCGGGTGAGCAGTTCTTC. Translation: CASRPVSSGEQFF.

This clonotype was counted only a few times. The rearrangement uses TRBV24-1 and TRBJ2-6; 7 bases line up with TRBD1. Per germline, CDR1 KGHDR and CDR2 SFDVKD. This CDR3 comprises 18 residues. J lost 2 bases, V lost 5 bases, and 11 bases had no gene match. In DNA, the CDR3 is TGTGCCACCAGTGGACTGGTCCGACAGGGTGCTGGGGCCAACGTCCTGACTTTC. Its protein is CATSGLVRQGAGANVLTF.

The chain employs TRBV5-1 and TRBJ2-1, with 11 bases lining up with TRBD2. J was trimmed by 6 bases and V by 3 bases; bases with no gene match: 8. CDR3 length equals 16 residues. CDR1 and CDR2 (germline): SGHRS, YFSETQ. The CDR3 reads CASSSWPTSGINEQFF. The CDR3 DNA is TGCGCCAGCAGCTCGTGGCCGACTAGCGGGATCAATGAGCAGTTCTTC.

The rearrangement uses TRBV12-3 or TRBV12-4 and TRBJ2-3, with TRBD2 matching 7 bases. Unmatched junction bases numbered 11, after V lost 1 base and J lost 4 bases. The CDR3 is 17 amino acids. CDR3 nucleotide sequence: TGTGCCAGCAGTTTAGGGTCTGCGGGGGAGGGCGCAGATACGCAGTATTTT. Its protein is CASSLGSAGEGADTQYF.

The rearrangement uses TRBV18 and TRBJ2-7, with D tentatively TRBD1 (6 bases). The CDR3 totals 14 residues. Deletions cut 5 bases from V and 6 bases from J, with 17 bases between. Germline V gene data show CDR1 as KGHSH and CDR2 as LQKENI. The CDR3 loop is CASSTRSTGCEQYF. CDR3 DNA sequence: TGTGCCAGCTCAACCCGAAGTACAGGGTGCGAGCAGTACTTC.